The T cell receptor beta chain described here comes from a study of cytomegalovirus exposure and HLA in healthy donors listed by TCRdb under 2017. Broadly, across the study: An earlier analysis of several hundred of the donors reported approximately 260 Gb of sequence data and 117 million unique TCR beta sequences obtained from about 179 million T cells. An earlier analysis of fewer than 700 of the donors applied high-throughput TCR beta sequencing to assess whether each TCR beta V gene segment acted as functional or pseudogenic. Class I and class II HLA loci were covered by the typing at four-digit resolution. The study combined high-throughput TCR immunosequencing, statistical association of individual TCRs with disease status, and machine learning to predict cytomegalovirus infection status. Of the 300 to 450 genotyped donors, over 65% fell in the genetic ancestry cluster associated with self-reported Caucasian donors. The study was designed to test whether signatures of past pathogen exposure could be identified by cataloging public T cell receptors. The study used immunosequencing to profile the T cell repertoires of approximately 630 subjects and linked those repertoires to cytomegalovirus serostatus. Rather than drawing on any new phenotypic data, the later analysis identified candidate immune exposures from TCR beta sequences and the way those sequences occurred across donors. Alongside the repertoire data, information on donor age, sex, ethnicity and CMV serostatus was compiled. Across about 370 genotyped donors of the cohort, an average of approximately 240,000 unique TCR beta nucleotide sequences per donor were sequenced, and 15% to 20% of those sequences were non-productive. To study patterns of TCR occurrence, a later analysis re-analyzed previously published TCR beta repertoires from around 670 donors and added high-resolution HLA genotyping. Along with the approximately 670-subject first cohort, a separate validation cohort of around 110 different subjects was used. The number of donors typed differed by locus, with about 629-630 for A, B, C, DRB1 and DQB1, over 500 for DQA1, 600 to 610 for DPA1, and over 400 for DPB1. Every repertoire in the discovery cohort had been generated on one and the same sequencing platform. A later genetic analysis took genome-wide SNP genotypes for 398 of the 666 donors and used that subset as a discovery cohort. Several DR-DQ haplotypes were treated as single units for association and clustering because of strong linkage in the cohort. An early release covering approximately 600 HLA-typed donors comprised about 300 gigabases of sequencing data and tens of millions of unique TCR sequences.

The cohort was made up of under 800 healthy bone marrow donors. At the time of sampling, every cohort member was nominally healthy, though immune exposures that went unrecorded were likely present. The donor was CMV seronegative and belonged to the group of 350 or so seronegative cohort members. A peripheral blood sample was collected from each donor, and TCR beta sequencing was performed on peripheral blood mononuclear cells. The Qiagen DNeasy Blood Extraction Kit was used to extract genomic DNA from the blood cell samples. Regarding this clone: Its antigen remains undetermined. No much larger clone is present one base from it, and per-base qualities are unavailable.

Library generation was performed with the immunoSEQ multiplex PCR assay. A mixture of 60 forward primers for TCR Vbeta segments and 13 reverse primers for TCR Jbeta segments was used in the multiplex PCR. The CDR3 region of rearranged TCR beta genes was amplified from genomic DNA with a multiplex PCR assay. The Illumina HiSeq System was used to sequence the amplified TCR beta libraries as 87-base-pair reads. The paper's processing steps were these. A later analysis tallied 75 million to 95 million unique TCR beta chains across the 660 or so repertoires, and about 10 million of those chains were shared by two or more donors. Raw reads were error-corrected and collapsed into unique sequences by a nearest-neighbor algorithm in which closely related sequences were merged to remove PCR and sequencing errors. V, D and J gene segments were assigned by aligning CDR3 sequences to IMGT reference sequences. For a sequence to be retained, a match of at least six nucleotides was required to both a V gene segment and a J gene segment. Rearrangements were classified as productive when the CDR3 lacked stop codons and remained in frame with V and J, and all other rearrangements were classified as non-productive. CDR3 was defined according to IMGT convention as the region running from the second conserved V-encoded cysteine to the conserved J-encoded phenylalanine. The earlier analysis of about 640 of the donors excluded any sequence lacking an unambiguous match to a single V gene segment. In an earlier analysis of 587 of the donors, V segments were called functional above 56.7% productive rearrangements and were called segregating when the between-donor standard deviation exceeded 5%. A statistical classification framework was built to diagnose cytomegalovirus status from the catalog of TCR beta chain sequences. In a later analysis, TCR nucleotide sequences were compared against IMGT/GENE-DB human TR gene sequences so that V and J genes could be assigned. Using the TCRdist pipeline, a later analysis assigned CDR3 sequences along with most-parsimonious VDJ recombination scenarios. A later analysis defined each TCR beta chain by its CDR3 amino acid sequence plus V-gene family, and excluded reads lacking a unique V-gene family. A later analysis removed 592 highly shared, low-generation-probability nucleotide sequences to deal with suspected cross-contamination and a sequencing artifact. A later analysis calculated a clonal expansion index for each public chain from normalized within-repertoire ranks of inferred template counts. A later analysis computed generation probabilities with a VDJ recombination model fitted to out-of-frame rearrangements, and checked the results against IGoR. A later analysis scored TCR-TCR, TCR-HLA and TCR-CMV co-occurrence with hypergeometric tests, applying a repertoire-size bias correction to TCR pairs. In a later analysis, false discovery rates were estimated by permuting HLA or CMV assignments 20 times. In a later analysis, co-occurring TCRs were grouped using DBSCAN, with TCRdist sequence similarity added in when clustering inside HLA-allele-positive subsets. Repertoires with fewer than 30,000 or more than 120,000 public chains were left out of co-occurrence clustering, as were about five repertoires with anomalous nucleotide sharing. The table comes from immuneACCESS by way of TCRdb, which keeps in-frame sequences with V and J called. Part of the clones is missing from these tables; in studies checked, under half for an unresolved V gene and the rest for unknown reasons. From that table come the V and J calls and clone size; the DNA was used to work out D and trimming. The sample yields hundreds of thousands of clones; around 80% were counted once. The ten most abundant clones make up 0.5% to 0.7% of the sample.

Beyond this particular receptor, the publication reports: Presence/absence analyses assumed roughly uniform sequencing depth across donors, an assumption that may not hold. Specific HLA alleles were associated with 16,951 TCR beta sequences at a false discovery rate of 0.05 in a later analysis. When HLA alleles, especially DR and DQ, strongly co-occurred, attributing TCR associations to individual alleles was difficult. Cytomegalovirus status was reported to be diagnosed by the classifier with high specificity and sensitivity in both the original and validation cohorts. The study listed 150 to 200 TCR beta chains as associated with cytomegalovirus. In an earlier analysis of over 550 of the donors, most TCR beta V segments were observed in productive rearrangements about 90% or about 30% of the time, broadly matching IMGT annotations. A further reported finding was that TCR beta sequences accurately predicted the HLA-A and HLA-B alleles for most subjects in the first cohort. Most TCR sequences were seen in very few donors, while some public TCRs were found in many individuals. A later genetic analysis reported fewer N-insertions in productive TCRs among donors in an Asian-associated ancestry cluster than the roughly 650-donor mean. The cohort was sequenced for TCR beta chains only, and without alpha or paired-chain data the features that could be detected were limited. For the cohort, immune exposure information was limited to CMV serostatus. Because HLA typing was unavailable for some donors at each locus, only the typed subset was used in association tests. In a later analysis, most CMV-associated TCR beta chains were found to appear HLA-restricted, with HLA associations seemingly driven largely by CMV exposure. A few of the identified cytomegalovirus-associated TCR beta chains were confirmed in vitro to be specific for cytomegalovirus antigens. Compared with equally common non-associated chains, HLA-associated TCR beta chains in a later analysis were more clonally expanded and had lower generation probabilities. A later analysis reported that several top co-occurrence clusters appeared linked to parvovirus B19, influenza, CMV and Epstein-Barr virus. The sequencing pipeline was judged likely to have produced a cluster of highly shared sequence variants as a technical artifact. Some IMGT-functional V segments, including TRBV6-2 and TRBV6-3, could not be distinguished by the 87-base-pair reads and were therefore excluded. It was suggested by the authors that the approach could potentially be generalized to other disease states and immunological phenotypes. Approximately 16 rarely observed V segments, including chromosome 9 orphons, were excluded from the earlier analysis of approximately 500 of the donors because counts were too low. According to a later analysis, TCR association rates differed among HLA loci, with DRB1 alleles showing the most associated TCRs and HLA-C alleles showing the fewest. In a later genetic analysis, a missense DCLRE1C variant was associated with V-gene and J-gene trimming of TCR beta chains, and the association was replicated in an independent cohort. Correlated functional status among segregating V segments might be attributable to linkage disequilibrium, but an unknown experimental factor could not be ruled out.

In the germline V gene, CDR1 corresponds to SGHDN and CDR2 to FVKESK. Deletion took 0 bases off V and 4 bases off J, with a span of 12 bases between the germline ends. The CDR3 holds 15 amino acids from the cysteine to the phenylalanine. Left in the record is the CDR3 DNA by itself, 45 bases read in frame from the first base. The sample consisted of PBMCs. The rearranged segments are TRBV14 and TRBJ1-2; the D gene is unclear. The TCR was taken from a woman aged 40 to 50 in good health and CMV-seronegative. The CDR3 here reads CASSQDYAGFYGYTF. The DNA sequence is as follows: TGTGCCAGCAGCCAAGATTATGCCGGGTTCTATGGCTACACCTTC.